The present T cell receptor (beta chain) was sequenced within a study of blood T cell repertoires in COVID-19. At the level of the study: The origin of the acute and convalescent COVID-19 samples was the United States, Italy and Spain.

Study processing details: Scientists estimated how many nucleated cells there were by amplifying reference gene primers. Assay: immunoSEQ multiplex PCR; the TCRdb copy retains only in-frame clones and omits some. V and J calls and clone size come straight from that table; D and trimming were deduced from the DNA. This sample has 200,000 or so clones, with 80% to 90% found just once. The sequenced material came from PBMCs or T cells enriched from blood (not recorded which). This sequence originates from a woman aged 40 to 50 with acute COVID-19.

The CDR3: CASSLEQGLGTSGRSYEQYF. CDR3 coding DNA: TGTGCCAGCAGCTTAGAACAGGGGCTGGGGACTAGCGGGAGATCCTACGAGCAGTACTTC. The chain recombines TRBV11-2 with TRBJ2-7, with 14 bases that match TRBD2. The germline V gene has CDR1 SGHAT and CDR2 FQNNGV. CDR3 length: 20 residues. V gave up 0 bases and J gave up 1 base; unmatched junction bases: 11.